Described below is a single T cell receptor beta chain sequence and its context. Its antigen is unknown. TCRdb's table, derived via immunoSEQ multiplex PCR, lists solely in-frame clones and lacks some. The sample carries 100,000 or so clones, roughly 87% recorded once. Trimming cost V 5 bases and J 1 base; bases outside gene matches: 4. CDR3 length: 15 amino acids. Germline V gene sequence: CDR1 SGHAT, CDR2 FQNNGV. These data come from a study of graft-versus-host responses after intestinal transplantation. Study overall: Anti-thymocyte globulin induction, then tacrolimus and steroids for about three years, went to all recipients.

Broader study findings: Early after transplant, HvG declines were associated with peak levels of circulating GvH clones. Detected in recipient marrow were GvH clones, some of which were first observed in ileum or blood. Allograft graft-versus-host to host-versus-graft clonal ratios ran high in patients with graft-donor T cell macrochimerism.

The sequencing used unstimulated CD4+ T cells sorted from spleen or lymph node cells, collected before transplant. The TCR sequence derives from a human donor who was the organ donor for an intestinal transplant. The chain recombines TRBV11-2 with TRBJ2-1, with 8 bases matching TRBD1. DNA of the CDR3: TGTGCCAGCAGCCTCAGGGGGCAGTCCTACAATGAGCAGTTCTTC. Its protein is CASSLRGQSYNEQFF.